In its sample, the clone carrying this TCR beta chain was seen a few times. Its target is not known. Researchers attached unique molecular identifiers to individual cDNA molecules. TCRdb redid the calling of the 5' RACE reads with MiXCR, one entry per CDR3 protein. The data show about 42,000 distinct CDR3 sequences, less than 8.5% seen once. V was pared by 8 bases and J by 1 base, with 8 bases between. Per the germline V gene, CDR1 is SEHNR and CDR2 is FQNEAQ (reference sequence). CDR3 size: 12 residues. These data belong to a study of early T cells in non-severe SARS-CoV-2 infection. Study-level points and caveats: Private and CD4 specificities were missed by VDJdb matching, which favored anti-spike CD8 responses.

The sample taken for sequencing was whole blood. The chain couples TRBV7-9 to TRBJ1-1; the D is unclear. The TCR sequence derives from an adult who was a healthcare worker with PCR-confirmed SARS-CoV-2 infection or an uninfected control (not recorded which). As DNA, the CDR3 is TGTGCCAGCCTTTCCCAGAACACTGAAGCTTTCTTT. Protein: CASLSQNTEAFF.